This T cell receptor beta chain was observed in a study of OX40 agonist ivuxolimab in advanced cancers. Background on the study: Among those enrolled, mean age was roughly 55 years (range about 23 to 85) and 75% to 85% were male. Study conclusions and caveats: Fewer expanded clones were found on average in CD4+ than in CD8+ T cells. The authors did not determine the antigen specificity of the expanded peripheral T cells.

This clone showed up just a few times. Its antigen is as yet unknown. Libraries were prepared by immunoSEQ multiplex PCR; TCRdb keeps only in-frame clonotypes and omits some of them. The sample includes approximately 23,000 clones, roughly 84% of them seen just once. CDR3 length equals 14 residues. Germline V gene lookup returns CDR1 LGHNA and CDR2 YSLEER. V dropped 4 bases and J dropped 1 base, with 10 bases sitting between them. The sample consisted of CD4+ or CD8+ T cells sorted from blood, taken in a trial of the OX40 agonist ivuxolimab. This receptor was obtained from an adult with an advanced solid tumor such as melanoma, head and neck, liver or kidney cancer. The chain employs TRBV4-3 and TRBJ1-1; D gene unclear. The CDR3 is CASSPRPANTEAFF. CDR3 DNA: TGCGCCAGCAGCCCCCGGCCCGCGAACACTGAAGCTTTCTTT.